This T cell receptor beta chain emerged from a study of beta chain features in type 1 diabetes. Points from the study as a whole: Patients and controls would be equally affected if PCR favored shorter templates.

Germline CDR1 and CDR2: LNHNV and YYDKDF (reference sequence). The V gene lost 1 base and the J gene lost 0 bases, with 10 bases spanning the gap. The CDR3 loop spans 15 amino acids. The sequenced template was cDNA made from the entire isolated RNA. Sequenced by immunoSEQ multiplex PCR; TCRdb stores in-frame clones only, minus some. Of about 150,000 clones listed, approximately 12% are singletons. This clone was seen a handful of times. The antigen is undetermined. It was via CD45RO/CCR7/CD25/CD127/CD95/CD27 that CD4+ naive, central memory, regulatory and stem cell-like memory cells were sorted. Sorting gave populations that all exceeded 95% purity.

This rearrangement joins TRBV15 to TRBJ2-7; D ambiguous. The source is a young man in good health. Sequences were obtained from central memory CD4+ T cells from blood. CDR3 DNA sequence: TGTGCCACCAGCAGAGTACCCCTGCGCTCCTACGAGCAGTACTTC. It codes for CATSRVPLRSYEQYF.